This T cell receptor beta chain was profiled in a study of blood T cell repertoires in COVID-19. The germline V gene has CDR1 SNHLY and CDR2 FYNNEI. CDR3 size: 16 residues. Unmatched junction bases numbered 8, after V lost 6 bases and J lost 4 bases. Profiled with immunoSEQ multiplex PCR; TCRdb holds only in-frame clones, not every one. The data contain some 89,000 clones, roughly 80% of them singletons. This receptor was identified in a man in his 60s with acute or convalescent COVID-19. Sequencing was performed on peripheral blood. The genes are TRBV2 and TRBJ2-5; 13 bases fit TRBD2. This CDR3 is CASRGTSGAKRETQYF. CDR3 DNA sequence: TGTGCCAGCAGAGGGACTAGCGGGGCCAAGCGAGAGACCCAGTACTTC.